Listed below are T cell receptor beta chains from one sample, sequenced in a study of cytomegalovirus exposure and HLA in healthy donors. Using immunoSEQ multiplex PCR, the repertoire was profiled, and TCRdb retains in-frame clones only, with some absent. The table records 120,000 or so clones, about 68% of them present only once. Sequenced sample: PBMCs. Receptors originate from a man between 40 and 49 years old in good health and CMV-seropositive. CDR3s include the opening cysteine and the closing phenylalanine or tryptophan. D genes are given only for firm matches. Part of the rows lack a size; the others show once, few, many or a class for expanded clones.

V	J	D	size	DNA	CDR3
TRBV6-1	TRBJ2-7	TRBD1	NA	TGTGCCAGCAGTGAAGATACAGGGGGGTACAACGAGCAGTACTTC	CASSEDTGGYNEQYF
TRBV5-7	TRBJ2-7	NA	few	TGTGCCAGCAGCTTGGCGCAGACCTACGAGCAGTACTTC	CASSLAQTYEQYF
TRBV10-1	TRBJ1-5	TRBD1	NA	TGCGCCAGCCGGCGGGGACAGGGACCTTTAGAGGGCAATCAGCCCCAGCATTTT	CASRRGQGPLEGNQPQHF
TRBV5-1	TRBJ1-3	NA	NA	TGCGCCAGCAGCTTAACGGCTGGAAACACCATATATTTT	CASSLTAGNTIYF
TRBV27	TRBJ2-5	NA	few	TGTGCCAGCAGTGTATACTCCGCGAGTGAGACCCAGTACTTC	CASSVYSASETQYF
TRBV7-9	TRBJ1-5	TRBD1	NA	TGTGCCAGCAGCTTAGAGGGGACAGGGGGCGCCCCACGGCCCCAGCATTTT	CASSLEGTGGAPRPQHF
TRBV30	TRBJ2-5	NA	NA	TGTGCCTGGTTGAAGACAGGACAAGAGACCCAGTACTTC	CAWLKTGQETQYF
TRBV10-2	TRBJ1-4	NA	NA	TGCGCCAGCAGTGCACAAGCAACTAATGAAAAACTGTTTTTT	CASSAQATNEKLFF
TRBV6-5	TRBJ1-3	NA	NA	TGTGCCAGCAGTTATACAGTCTCTGGAAACACCATATATTTT	CASSYTVSGNTIYF
TRBV27	TRBJ2-5	NA	NA	TGTGCCAGCAGCGGAGGGGAAGTAGAGACCCAGTACTTC	CASSGGEVETQYF